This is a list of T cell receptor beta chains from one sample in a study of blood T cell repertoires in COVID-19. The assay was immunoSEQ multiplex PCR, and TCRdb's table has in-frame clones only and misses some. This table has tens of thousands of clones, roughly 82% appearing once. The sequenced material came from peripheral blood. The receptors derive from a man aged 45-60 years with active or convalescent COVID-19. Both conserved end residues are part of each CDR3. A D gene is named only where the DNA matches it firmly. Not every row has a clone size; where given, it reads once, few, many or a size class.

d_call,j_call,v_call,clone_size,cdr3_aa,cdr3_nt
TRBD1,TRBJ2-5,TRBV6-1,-,CASSDAGGLQTQYF,TGTGCCAGCAGTGATGCAGGGGGCTTACAGACCCAGTACTTC
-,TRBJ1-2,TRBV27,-,CASSLSVRASYGYTF,TGTGCCAGCAGTTTATCTGTCAGGGCTTCATATGGCTACACCTTC
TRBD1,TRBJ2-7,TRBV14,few,CASSQGQGASYEQYF,TGTGCCAGCAGCCAAGGACAGGGGGCATCTTACGAGCAGTACTTC
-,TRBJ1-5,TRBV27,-,CASSPQTGMGNQPQHF,TGTGCCAGCAGTCCGCAAACAGGGATGGGCAATCAGCCCCAGCATTTT
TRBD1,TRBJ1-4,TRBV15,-,CATSTPRTGEGEKLFF,TGTGCCACCAGCACACCCAGGACAGGCGAGGGGGAAAAACTGTTTTTT
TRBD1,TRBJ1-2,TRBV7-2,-,CASSLAHGTVQGNYGYTF,TGTGCCAGCAGCTTAGCGCACGGGACCGTACAGGGGAACTATGGCTACACCTTC
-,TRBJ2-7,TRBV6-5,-,CASSYGHGTTYEQYF,TGTGCCAGCAGTTACGGACACGGCACCACCTACGAGCAGTACTTC
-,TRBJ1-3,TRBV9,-,CASSQKGTGNTIYF,TGTGCCAGCAGCCAGAAGGGGACTGGAAACACCATATATTTT
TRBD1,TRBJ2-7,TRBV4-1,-,CASSDRQGTGEQYF,TGCGCCAGCAGCGATCGACAGGGAACGGGAGAGCAGTACTTC
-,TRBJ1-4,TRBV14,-,CASSQSGFTNEKLFF,TGTGCCAGCAGCCAATCGGGGTTCACTAATGAAAAACTGTTTTTT
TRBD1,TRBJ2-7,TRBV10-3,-,CAISESPTGVGYEQYF,TGTGCCATCAGTGAGTCCCCGACAGGGGTGGGCTACGAGCAGTACTTC
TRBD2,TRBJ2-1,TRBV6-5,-,CASSYWGGPSFF,TGTGCCAGCAGTTATTGGGGGGGACCGAGTTTCTTC
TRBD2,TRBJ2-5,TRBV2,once,CASSDWASGGERETQYF,TGTGCCAGCAGTGATTGGGCTAGCGGGGGCGAGAGGGAGACCCAGTACTTC
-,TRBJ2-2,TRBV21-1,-,CASSTGTHLANTGELFF,TGTGCCAGCAGTACCGGGACTCACCTCGCGAACACCGGGGAGCTGTTTTTT
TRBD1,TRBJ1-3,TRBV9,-,CASSDPGQSGNTIYF,TGTGCCAGCAGCGACCCGGGACAGAGTGGAAACACCATATATTTT
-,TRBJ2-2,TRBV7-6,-,CASSLPGGGGELFF,TGTGCCAGCAGCTTGCCAGGGGGAGGCGGGGAGCTGTTTTTT
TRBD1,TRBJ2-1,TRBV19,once,CASSIIGGDRDEQFF,TGTGCCAGTAGTATAATAGGGGGCGATCGGGATGAGCAGTTCTTC
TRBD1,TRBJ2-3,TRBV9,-,CASSVRGQASTDTQYF,TGTGCCAGCAGCGTGCGAGGACAGGCTAGCACAGATACGCAGTATTTT
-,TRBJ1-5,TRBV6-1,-,CASSEAGGSGNQPQHF,TGTGCCAGCAGTGAAGCGGGAGGGTCGGGCAATCAGCCCCAGCATTTT
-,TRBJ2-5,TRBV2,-,CASNSRGLTQETQYF,TGTGCCAGCAACTCGAGAGGACTAACACAAGAGACCCAGTACTTC
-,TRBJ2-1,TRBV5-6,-,CASSFQGGEQFF,TGTGCCAGCAGCTTTCAGGGGGGTGAGCAGTTCTTC
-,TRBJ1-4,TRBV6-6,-,CASSLGFGFATNEKLFF,TGTGCCAGCAGTCTCGGGTTCGGATTTGCAACTAATGAAAAACTGTTTTTT
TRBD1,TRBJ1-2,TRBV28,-,CASSSGQGYGYTF,TGTGCCAGCAGTTCTGGACAGGGCTATGGCTACACCTTC
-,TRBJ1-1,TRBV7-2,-,CASSLGRNTEAFF,TGTGCCAGCAGCTTAGGTAGGAACACTGAAGCTTTCTTT
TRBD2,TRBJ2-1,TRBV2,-,CASSELVRGLYNEQFF,TGTGCCAGCAGTGAACTGGTGCGGGGGTTGTACAATGAGCAGTTCTTC
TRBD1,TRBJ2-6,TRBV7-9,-,CASSFRTGLSGANVLTF,TGTGCCAGCAGCTTCCGGACAGGCCTCTCTGGGGCCAACGTCCTGACTTTC